These 14 T cell receptor beta chains were sequenced from one sample in a study of cytomegalovirus exposure and HLA in healthy donors. Assay: immunoSEQ multiplex PCR; the TCRdb copy retains only in-frame clones and omits some. The data show approximately 120,000 clones, around 90% seen once. The sequencing input was PBMCs. Receptors originate from a woman aged 18-29 years in good health and CMV-seronegative.

The V gene is TRBV5-1, the J gene TRBJ1-1; 8 bases match TRBD1. This CDR3 is built from 16 residues. After removal of 4 bases from V and 1 base from J, the junction contained 9 bases not matched to a gene. The germline V gene has CDR1 SGHRS and CDR2 YFSETQ. CDR3: CASSEIGTGANTEAFF. The CDR3, as DNA: TGCGCCAGCAGCGAGATTGGGACAGGTGCGAACACTGAAGCTTTCTTT.

V usage is TRBV28 and J usage is TRBJ2-1, with a weak D call TRBD1 (6 bases). V was shortened by 1 base and J by 4 bases, with 8 bases between the two germline ends. Germline lookup yields CDR1 MDHEN and CDR2 SYDVKM. The CDR3 has 14 amino acids. For the CDR3, the DNA is TGTGCCAGCAGTTTATCAGGGGTGTACAATGAGCAGTTCTTC. Its translation is CASSLSGVYNEQFF. Filled out from reference TRBV28 and TRBJ2-1, the complete variable domain reads DVKVTQSSRYLVKRTGEKVFLECVQDMDHENMFWYRQDPGLGLRLIYFSYDVKMKEKGDIPEGYSVSREKKERFSLILESASTNQTSMYLCASSLSGVYNEQFFGPGTRLTVL.

J is TRBJ1-2 and V is TRBV28, with 7 nucleotides matching TRBD1. The CDR3 totals 13 residues. Germline-derived CDR1 and CDR2 are MDHEN and SYDVKM. V shed 5 bases and J 4 bases; nucleotides not matched to a gene: 4. The CDR3 spells CASSPPGGYGYTF. CDR3 nucleotides: TGTGCCAGCAGTCCCCCAGGGGGCTATGGCTACACCTTC.

The chain uses TRBV6-5 and TRBJ2-7, with a possible D match to TRBD1 (6 bases). The CDR3 contains 13 residues. Germline lookup yields CDR1 MNHEY and CDR2 SVGAGI. V was clipped by 6 bases and J by 6 bases, with 15 bases between them. This chain's CDR3 is CASSRGMGSEQYF. The CDR3 DNA is TGTGCCAGCAGCAGGGGAATGGGCTCCGAGCAGTACTTC.

Remarks on this clone: Germline and junction disagree at one end, which may indicate a read error. This chain uses TRBV19 with TRBJ2-1; 8 bases line up with TRBD2. There are 16 residues in the CDR3. Germline V gene sequence: CDR1 LNHDA, CDR2 SQIVND (reference sequence). The CDR3 region has the DNA TGTGCCAGTAGTATACTAGCGGGCGGCTCCTACAATGAGCAGCTCTTC. Translating it yields CASSILAGGSYNEQLF.

This rearrangement joins TRBV27 to TRBJ2-1, with 8 bases identical to TRBD2. J gave up 1 base and V 3 bases, and 5 bases lay outside the gene matches. The germline V gene encodes CDR1 MNHEY and CDR2 SMNVEV (reference sequence). This CDR3 spans 16 amino acids. In nucleotides, the CDR3 is TGTGCCAGCAGTTTCCCGGGGGGGAAGTCCTACAATGAGCAGTTCTTC. Amino acid sequence: CASSFPGGKSYNEQFF.

This chain uses TRBV28 with TRBJ1-2, with TRBD1 matching over 7 bases. After removal of 6 bases from V and 3 bases from J, the junction contained 10 bases not matched to a gene. The CDR3 sequence is 15 residues long. The germline gives CDR1 MDHEN, CDR2 SYDVKM. CDR3 sequence (DNA): TGTGCCAGCAGCGCCCCCGCTACAGGGGACTATGGCTACACCTTC. Translated, it gives CASSAPATGDYGYTF.

This chain connects TRBV28 to TRBJ1-3, with D unclear. Germline-derived CDR1 and CDR2 are MDHEN and SYDVKM. The CDR3 sequence is 15 residues long. With 3 bases removed from V and 0 bases from J, the gap between germline ends came to 9 bases. CDR3 in amino acids: CASSLEGASGNTIYF. As DNA, the CDR3 is TGTGCCAGCAGTTTGGAGGGTGCCTCTGGAAACACCATATATTTT.

The V call is TRBV27, the J call TRBJ2-7; 10 nucleotides agree with TRBD2. Losses at the gene ends were 3 bases for V and 2 bases for J; bases not matched to a gene: 4. In germline, CDR1 is MNHEY, CDR2 SMNVEV (reference sequence). The CDR3 spans 15 residues. In DNA form, the CDR3 reads TGTGCCAGCAGTTTTACCGGGACTAGCGCCTACGAGCAGTACTTC. As protein: CASSFTGTSAYEQYF.

The chain carries TRBV6-1 and TRBJ1-1; 9 nucleotides line up with TRBD1. Germline CDR1 is MNHNS and CDR2 is SASEGT. This CDR3 has 15 residues. V dropped 6 bases and J dropped 5; count of bases not matched to a gene: 10. The CDR3 protein is CASRDRGAVETEAFF. The CDR3 nucleotides read TGTGCCAGCAGGGACAGGGGAGCGGTAGAGACTGAAGCTTTCTTT.

Here the CDR3 reads CATSRDRGRGPEAFF. The CDR3 region has the DNA TGTGCCACCAGCAGAGATAGGGGCAGGGGGCCTGAAGCTTTCTTT. This sequence joins TRBV15 and TRBJ1-1; 8 nucleotides line up with TRBD1. The V and J ends lost 0 bases and 6 bases, in that order; junction bases with no gene match: 6. CDR1 and CDR2 from the germline V gene are LNHNV and YYDKDF (reference sequence). The CDR3 extends over 15 amino acids.

This chain uses TRBV19 with TRBJ2-5, with TRBD2 matching 7 bases. Germline V gene data show CDR1 as LNHDA and CDR2 as SQIVND (reference sequence). The CDR3 sequence is 16 residues long. Trimming took 1 base from V and 1 from J; bases not matched to a gene: 6. CDR3 nucleotides: TGTGCCAGTAGTATAGGTAGCGGGCAAATCCAAGAGACCCAGTACTTC. It is translated as CASSIGSGQIQETQYF. The full variable domain, completed using reference TRBV19 and TRBJ2-5, is DGGITQSPKYLFRKEGQNVTLSCEQNLNHDAMYWYRQDPGQGLRLIYYSQIVNDFQKGDIAEGYSVSREKKESFPLTVTSAQKNPTAFYLCASSIGSGQIQETQYFGPGTRLLVL.

The V and J genes are TRBV5-3 and TRBJ2-2; weak D call: TRBD1 (6 bases). TRBV5-3 is an ORF, with its function uncertain. The V and J ends lost 0 bases and 0 bases respectively, with 12 bases between them. The length of the CDR3 is 17 residues. CDR3 protein: CARSLEQGNTNTGELFF. In DNA, the CDR3 is TGTGCCAGAAGCTTGGAACAGGGAAATACGAACACCGGGGAGCTGTTTTTT.

The rearrangement joins TRBV25-1 to TRBJ2-2; D remains unclear. The CDR3 covers 12 residues. The V gene lost 5 bases and the J gene lost 3 bases, with 4 bases spanning the gap. Germline CDR1 is MGHDK and CDR2 is SYGVNS. For the CDR3, the DNA is TGTGCCAGCAGTTCGTACACCGGGGAGCTGTTTTTT. It translates to CASSSYTGELFF.